A selection of T cell receptor beta chains follows, all from one sample in a study of T cell changes during pregnancy in multiple sclerosis. Sequencing was performed with immunoSEQ multiplex PCR; in TCRdb, only in-frame clones are kept and a portion is missing. The sample has more than 85,000 clones, 90% to 95% seen once. The input for sequencing was peripheral blood, taken in the second trimester of pregnancy. Source of these receptors: a female donor with multiple sclerosis, enrolled in a pregnancy study. Both conserved end residues are trimmed from each CDR3. A D gene is named only where the DNA matches it firmly.

d_gene	v_gene	j_gene	CDR3aa
NA	TRBV5-1	TRBJ2-5	ASSWTVSEYQETQY
TRBD1	TRBV5-1	TRBJ2-5	ASSFTGEETQY
NA	TRBV27	TRBJ2-1	ASRPYGGLNNEQF
NA	TRBV25-1	TRBJ2-7	ASSEETRSYEQY
TRBD1	TRBV7-9	TRBJ2-1	ASSLLQGQGVYSYNEQF
TRBD1	TRBV6-1	TRBJ1-1	ASSFTGEEAF
TRBD2	TRBV11-2	TRBJ2-7	ASSLDPGGGYEQY
NA	TRBV6-6	TRBJ1-1	ASSYLSTGNTEAF
NA	TRBV12-2	TRBJ1-2	ASRFRHRYDGYT
TRBD2	TRBV10-3	TRBJ2-1	AISEGGSAGGPGEQF
NA	TRBV5-1	TRBJ2-7	ASSLEVAGRRYYEQY
TRBD2	TRBV10-3	TRBJ2-7	AITRGTSGGSYEQY
NA	TRBV14	TRBJ2-3	ASSQVRQQGIQY
TRBD2	TRBV9	TRBJ2-7	ASSVGLAGTHSYEQY
NA	TRBV2	TRBJ2-5	ASRSAGVETQY
NA	TRBV27	TRBJ2-7	ASSLRARANEQY
NA	TRBV5-1	TRBJ2-7	ASSLVGIQSYEQY
NA	TRBV16	TRBJ1-4	ASSFPGANEKLF
TRBD1	TRBV7-7	TRBJ2-7	ASSLGPGQGVDEQY
NA	TRBV30	TRBJ1-6	AWSVRGRYNSPLH
NA	TRBV7-2	TRBJ1-1	ASSRLGVGTEAF
NA	TRBV4-2	TRBJ1-3	ASSQDGLSGNTIY
TRBD1	TRBV18	TRBJ1-5	ASSPDRAGNQPQH
NA	TRBV27	TRBJ1-5	ASSSLERQLGNQPQH
NA	TRBV27	TRBJ1-1	ASSRLTTASRNTEAF
TRBD1	TRBV30	TRBJ2-1	AWSPGQGANEQF
TRBD1	TRBV7-3	TRBJ2-3	ASSFQRTGVRTDTQY
TRBD2	TRBV4-1	TRBJ2-7	ASSQDVGTSGWISYEQY
NA	TRBV6-1	TRBJ2-7	ASRSTGFPYEQY
NA	TRBV25-1	TRBJ1-3	ASSDVGGNTIY
TRBD1	TRBV28	TRBJ2-7	ASSPPPRGPYEQY
NA	TRBV18	TRBJ2-1	ASSSQGSSYNEQF
NA	TRBV5-1	TRBJ2-2	ASNEGGGATGELF
NA	TRBV9	TRBJ1-5	ASSVGPEANQPQH
TRBD2	TRBV5-4	TRBJ2-7	ASSSGRTSGKGEQY
TRBD1	TRBV13	TRBJ2-7	ASSTSGTGRNEQY
TRBD1	TRBV7-9	TRBJ1-1	ASSPGGTGILNTEAF
TRBD1	TRBV27	TRBJ2-2	ASRRTGLTGELF
NA	TRBV27	TRBJ1-5	ASGPTGLRHNQPQH
TRBD2	TRBV9	TRBJ2-2	ASTGTSGRAEFGELF
NA	TRBV19	TRBJ1-5	ASTGTFGNQPQH